This TCR beta chain was captured by sequencing in a study of beta chain features in type 1 diabetes. Expressed TCRB transcripts were sequenced because the isolated RNA had all been reverse transcribed beforehand. Using immunoSEQ multiplex PCR, the repertoire was profiled, and TCRdb retains in-frame clones only, with some absent. The data contain about 410,000 clones, around 13% of them singletons. V lost 6 bases, J lost 11 bases, and 13 bases lay in between. In germline, CDR1 is MNHEY, CDR2 SVGAGI. CDR3 size: 11 residues. The table lists this clone with a few counts. The same CDR3 also results from other DNA sequences found in this sample. Naive, central memory, regulatory and stem cell-like memory cells within the CD4+ compartment were sorted using CD45RO/CCR7/CD25/CD127/CD95/CD27.

Input material: naive CD4+ T cells from blood. This clonotype was sampled from a man younger than 45 in good health. The chain couples TRBV6-5 to TRBJ1-1; D is unresolved. CDR3 bases: TGTGCCAGCAGCCGCGGCGGGAGTGCTTTCTTT. It codes for CASSRGGSAFF.